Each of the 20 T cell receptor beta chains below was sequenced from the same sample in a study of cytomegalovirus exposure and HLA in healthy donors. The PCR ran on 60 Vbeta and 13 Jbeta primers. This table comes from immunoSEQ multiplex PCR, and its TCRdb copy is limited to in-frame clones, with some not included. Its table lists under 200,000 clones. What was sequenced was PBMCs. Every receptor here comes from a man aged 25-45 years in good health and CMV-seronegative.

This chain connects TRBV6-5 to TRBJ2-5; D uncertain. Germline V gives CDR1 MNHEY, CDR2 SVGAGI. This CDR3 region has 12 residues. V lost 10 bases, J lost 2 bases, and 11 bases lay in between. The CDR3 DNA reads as TGTGCCATCCGACCGAGGCAAGAGACCCAGTACTTC. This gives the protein CAIRPRQETQYF.

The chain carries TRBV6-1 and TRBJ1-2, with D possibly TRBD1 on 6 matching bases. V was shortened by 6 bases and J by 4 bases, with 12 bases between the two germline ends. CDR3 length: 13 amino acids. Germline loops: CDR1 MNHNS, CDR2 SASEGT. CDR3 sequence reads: CASRGQSAYGYTF. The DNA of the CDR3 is TGTGCCAGCAGAGGACAGTCGGCCTATGGCTACACCTTC.

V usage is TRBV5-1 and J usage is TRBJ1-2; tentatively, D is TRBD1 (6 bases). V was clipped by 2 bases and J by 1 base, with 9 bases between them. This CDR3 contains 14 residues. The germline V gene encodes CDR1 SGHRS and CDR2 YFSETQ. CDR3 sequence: CASSLKDSNYGYTF. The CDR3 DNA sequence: TGCGCCAGCAGCTTAAAGGACAGTAACTATGGCTACACCTTC.

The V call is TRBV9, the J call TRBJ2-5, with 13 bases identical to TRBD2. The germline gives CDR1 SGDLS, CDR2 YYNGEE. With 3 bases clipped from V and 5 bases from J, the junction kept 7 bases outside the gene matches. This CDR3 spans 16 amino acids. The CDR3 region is CASSAGLAGDQETQYF. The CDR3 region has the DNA TGTGCCAGCAGCGCCGGACTAGCGGGAGATCAGGAGACCCAGTACTTC.

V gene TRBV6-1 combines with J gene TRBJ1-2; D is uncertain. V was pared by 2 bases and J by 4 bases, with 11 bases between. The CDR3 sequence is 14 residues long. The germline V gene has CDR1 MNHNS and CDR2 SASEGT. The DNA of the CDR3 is TGTGCCAGCAGTGAACTATCTGCATCCTATGGCTACACCTTC. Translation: CASSELSASYGYTF.

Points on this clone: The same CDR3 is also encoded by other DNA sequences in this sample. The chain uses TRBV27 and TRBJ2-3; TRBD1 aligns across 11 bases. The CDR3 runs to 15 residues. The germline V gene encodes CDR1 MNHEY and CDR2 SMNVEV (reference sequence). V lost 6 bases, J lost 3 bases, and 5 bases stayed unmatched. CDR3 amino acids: CASSLRDRGTDTQYF. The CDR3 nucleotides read TGTGCCAGCAGCCTAAGGGACAGGGGGACAGATACGCAGTATTTT.

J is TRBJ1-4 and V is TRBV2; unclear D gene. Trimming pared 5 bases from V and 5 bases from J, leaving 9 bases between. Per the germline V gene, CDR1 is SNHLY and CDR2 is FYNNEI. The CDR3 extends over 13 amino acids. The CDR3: CASSPPVNEKLFF. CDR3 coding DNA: TGTGCCAGCAGTCCCCCTGTGAATGAAAAACTGTTTTTT.

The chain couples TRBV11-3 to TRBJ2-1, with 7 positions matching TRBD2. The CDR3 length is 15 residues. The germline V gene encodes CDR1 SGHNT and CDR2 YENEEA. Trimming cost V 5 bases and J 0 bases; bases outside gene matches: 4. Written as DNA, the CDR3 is TGTGCCAGCAGCGGTAGCGGGCCCTCCTACAATGAGCAGTTCTTC. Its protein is CASSGSGPSYNEQFF.

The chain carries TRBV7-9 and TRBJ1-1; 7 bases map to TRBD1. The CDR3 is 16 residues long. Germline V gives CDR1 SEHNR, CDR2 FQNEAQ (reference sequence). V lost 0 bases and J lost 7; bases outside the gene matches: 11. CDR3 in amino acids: CASSLAGLSPGGEAFF. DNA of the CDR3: TGTGCCAGCAGCTTAGCGGGCCTGAGTCCAGGGGGTGAAGCTTTCTTT.

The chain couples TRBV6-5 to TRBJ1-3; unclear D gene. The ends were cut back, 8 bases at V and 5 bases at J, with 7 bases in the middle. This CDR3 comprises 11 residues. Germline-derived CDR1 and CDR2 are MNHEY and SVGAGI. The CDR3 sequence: CASFNRNTIYF. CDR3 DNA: TGTGCCAGCTTTAATAGAAACACCATATATTTT.

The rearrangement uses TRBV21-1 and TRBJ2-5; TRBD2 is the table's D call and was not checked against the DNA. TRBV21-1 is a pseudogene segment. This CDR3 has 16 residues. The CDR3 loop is CASSPRLAGDGGTQYF. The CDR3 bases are TGTGCCAGCAGCCCTCGACTAGCGGGCGACGGAGGGACCCAGTACTTC.

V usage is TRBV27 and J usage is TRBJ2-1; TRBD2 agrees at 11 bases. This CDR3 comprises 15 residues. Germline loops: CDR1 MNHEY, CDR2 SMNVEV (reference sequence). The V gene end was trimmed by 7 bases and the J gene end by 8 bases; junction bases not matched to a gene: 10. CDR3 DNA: TGTGCCAGCAACCCGGGACTAGCGGAGAGGGATGAGCAGTTCTTC. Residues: CASNPGLAERDEQFF.

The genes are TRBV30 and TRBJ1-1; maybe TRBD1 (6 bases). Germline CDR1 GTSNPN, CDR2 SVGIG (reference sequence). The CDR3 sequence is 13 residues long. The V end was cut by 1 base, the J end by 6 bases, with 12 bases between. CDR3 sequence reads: CAWSGGTHSEAFF. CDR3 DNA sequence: TGTGCCTGGAGTGGTGGGACACACTCTGAAGCTTTCTTT.

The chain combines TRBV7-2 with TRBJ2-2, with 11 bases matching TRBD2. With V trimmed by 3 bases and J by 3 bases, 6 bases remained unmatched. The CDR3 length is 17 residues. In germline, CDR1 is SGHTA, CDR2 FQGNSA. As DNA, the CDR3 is TGTGCCAGCAGCTTCGTTGGGACTAGCGGATACACCGGGGAGCTGTTTTTT. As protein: CASSFVGTSGYTGELFF.

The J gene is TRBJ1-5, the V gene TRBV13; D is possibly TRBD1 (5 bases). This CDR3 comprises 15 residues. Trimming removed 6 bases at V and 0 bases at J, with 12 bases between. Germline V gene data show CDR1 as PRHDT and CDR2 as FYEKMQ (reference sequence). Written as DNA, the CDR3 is TGTGCCAGCAGAAAGGGACTTGATAGCAATCAGCCCCAGCATTTT. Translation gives CASRKGLDSNQPQHF.

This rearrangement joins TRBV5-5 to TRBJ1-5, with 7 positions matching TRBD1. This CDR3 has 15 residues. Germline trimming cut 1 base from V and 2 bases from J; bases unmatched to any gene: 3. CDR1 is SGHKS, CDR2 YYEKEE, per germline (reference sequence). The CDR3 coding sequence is TGTGCCAGCAGCTTGAGCGACAGGGGCAATCAGCCCCAGCATTTT. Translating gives CASSLSDRGNQPQHF.

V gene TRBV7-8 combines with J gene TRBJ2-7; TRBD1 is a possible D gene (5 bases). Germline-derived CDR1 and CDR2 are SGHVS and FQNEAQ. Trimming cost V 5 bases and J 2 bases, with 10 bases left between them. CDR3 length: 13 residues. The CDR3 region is CASSADSPYEQYF. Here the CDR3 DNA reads TGTGCCAGCAGCGCCGACAGCCCCTACGAGCAGTACTTC.

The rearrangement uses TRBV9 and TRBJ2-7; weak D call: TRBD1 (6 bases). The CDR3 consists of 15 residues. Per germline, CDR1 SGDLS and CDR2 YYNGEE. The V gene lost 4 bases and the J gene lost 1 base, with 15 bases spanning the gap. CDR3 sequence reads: CASSPNPTGSYEQYF. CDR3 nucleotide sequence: TGTGCCAGCAGCCCTAACCCTACAGGGTCCTACGAGCAGTACTTC.

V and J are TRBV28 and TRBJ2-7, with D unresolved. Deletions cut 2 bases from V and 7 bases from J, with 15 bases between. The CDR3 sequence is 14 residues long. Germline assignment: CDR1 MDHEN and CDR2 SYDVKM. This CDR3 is CASSLGALNGEQYF. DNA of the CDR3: TGTGCCAGCAGTTTAGGAGCGCTGAATGGGGAGCAGTACTTC.

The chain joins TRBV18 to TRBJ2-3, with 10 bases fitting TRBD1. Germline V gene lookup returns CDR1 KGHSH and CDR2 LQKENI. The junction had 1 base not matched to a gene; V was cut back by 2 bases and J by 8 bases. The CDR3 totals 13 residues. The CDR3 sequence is CASSPGDRGTQYF. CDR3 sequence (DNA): TGTGCCAGCTCACCAGGGGACAGGGGTACGCAGTATTTT.